One and the same sample provided the 27 T cell receptor beta chains below, sequenced in a study of metastatic and nonmetastatic thyroid tumors. TCRdb ran MiXCR on the PCR reads. Of roughly 83,000 clones detected, 15% appear once; the ten largest clones hold 3% to 4.5%. Before thyroid surgery, none of the patients had received any treatment. Sequencing was carried out using blood. These receptors all stem from a female donor with papillary thyroid cancer or a benign thyroid nodule (not recorded which). Some clones in this sample may be carry-over from other donors' samples.

V usage is TRBV6-1 and J usage is TRBJ1-2; possible D gene TRBD1, 5 bases. The CDR3 is 15 residues long. Germline V gives CDR1 MNHNS, CDR2 SASEGT. V was pared by 8 bases and J by 0 bases, with 16 bases between. The CDR3: CASGRTGQSNYGYTF. CDR3 DNA: TGTGCCAGCGGTCGGACGGGGCAATCTAACTATGGCTACACCTTC.

This clone has only a few counts. A single base separates this from a much larger clone, so it may be a read error. The chain employs TRBV11-2 and TRBJ2-2; D possibly uses TRBD1 or TRBD2 (6 bases each). Trimming stripped 5 bases from V and 1 base from J, with 14 bases between. The CDR3 spans 16 residues. Germline CDR1 is SGHAT and CDR2 is FQNNGV. The CDR3 bases are TGTGCCAGCAGCACACAAGGGGGGCGGAACACCGGGGAGCTGTTTTTT. This encodes CASSTQGGRNTGELFF.

This clone was counted many times. The rearrangement joins TRBV10-3 to TRBJ1-6; D is undetermined. Trimming took 0 bases from V and 5 from J, leaving 26 bases between them. The germline CDR1 and CDR2 sequences are ENHRY and SYGVKD. The CDR3 covers 21 residues. Here the CDR3 DNA reads TGTGCCATCAGTGAGTCATATTTCCGGTCGACCCCCGGATTAGATAATTCACCCCTCCACTTT. The encoded protein is CAISESYFRSTPGLDNSPLHF.

This clone was detected many times. The chain has TRBV6-1 and TRBJ1-1; possibly TRBD1 for D (5 bases). The CDR3 sequence is 14 residues long. V was cut by 2 bases and J by 2 bases, with 9 bases left in between. CDR1 is MNHNS and CDR2 is SASEGT in the germline V gene. Here the CDR3 reads CASSERGLNTEAFF. Here the CDR3 DNA reads TGTGCCAGCAGTGAACGGGGACTTAACACTGAAGCTTTCTTT.

As for this clone: At one of its ends the junction is not consistent with the germline gene, which may arise from a read error. This sequence joins TRBV3-1 and TRBJ1-5; D is uncertain. The CDR3 is 12 residues long. CDR1 and CDR2 (germline): LGHDT, YNNKEL (reference sequence). CDR3 DNA sequence: TGTGCCAGCAGCCAAGGCAGGCAGCCCCGGCATTTT. Protein sequence: CASSQGRQPRHF.

This clone was seen repeatedly, ten times or more. The J gene is TRBJ2-7, the V gene TRBV2; 10 nucleotides match TRBD1. The germline V gene has CDR1 SNHLY and CDR2 FYNNEI. This CDR3 has 16 residues. The V gene end was trimmed by 5 bases and the J gene end by 3 bases; junction bases not matched to a gene: 10. The CDR3 DNA reads as TGTGCCAGCAGTCAAGGACAGGGGGGCTGGTTCTACGAGCAGTACTTC. It yields the protein CASSQGQGGWFYEQYF.

This clone was detected many times. The chain links TRBV3-1 to TRBJ1-6, with 7 positions matching TRBD1. V was pared by 5 bases and J by 10 bases, with 11 bases of the junction left unmatched. The CDR3 runs 15 residues. Germline V lookup: CDR1 LGHDT, CDR2 YNNKEL (reference sequence). Here the CDR3 DNA reads TGTGCCAGCAGCACGCGACAGGGCTTAGAATCACCCCTCCACTTT. Translation gives CASSTRQGLESPLHF. Full variable domain (missing parts from reference TRBV3-1 and TRBJ1-6): DTAVSQTPKYLVTQMGNDKSIKCEQNLGHDTMYWYKQDSKKFLKIMFSYNNKELIINETVPNRFSPKSPDKAHLNLHINSLELGDSAVYFCASSTRQGLESPLHFGNGTRLTVT.

This clone has ten or more counts. This chain joins TRBV20-1 and TRBJ2-1, with 10 bases fitting TRBD2. Germline V gives CDR1 DFQATT, CDR2 SNEGSKA (reference sequence). CDR3 length: 15 residues. V trimming: 1 base; J trimming: 6 bases; junction bases outside the gene matches: 6. CDR3 bases: TGCAGTGCTAGAGGTCATAGCGGGGGGAGCAATGAGCAGTTCTTC. As protein: CSARGHSGGSNEQFF.

A word on this clone: A much larger clone lies a single base off, so this may be a read error. Other nucleotide sequences in the sample specify the same CDR3. This chain connects TRBV24-1 to TRBJ2-3; D is possibly TRBD1 or TRBD2 (5 bases each). Trimming shortened V by 7 bases and J by 6 bases, and 13 bases separated the two germline ends. The CDR3 sequence is 13 residues long. In germline, CDR1 is KGHDR, CDR2 SFDVKD. CDR3 sequence reads: CATRGDGVDTQYF. Written as DNA, the CDR3 is TGTGCCACCAGGGGGGACGGCGTTGATACGCAGTATTTT.

At least ten counts were recorded for this clone. Its ends do not fully match the called genes, so a read error is possible. The chain is built from TRBV9 and TRBJ2-1; 10 nucleotides agree with TRBD2. CDR3 length: 18 amino acids. Per germline, CDR1 SGDLS and CDR2 YYNGEE. The CDR3 reads CASSVVGSGGASHNEQFF. For the CDR3, the DNA is TGTGCCAGCAGCGTAGTTGGAAGCGGGGGGGCCTCCCACAATGAGCAGTTCTTC.

This clone was counted many times. The chain combines TRBV18 with TRBJ1-4, with 10 bases identical to TRBD1. The CDR3 covers 16 residues. J gave up 7 bases and V 0 bases, and 5 bases lay outside the gene matches. Germline-derived CDR1 and CDR2 are KGHSH and LQKENI. CDR3 nucleotides: TGTGCCAGCTCACCACCAGGGACAGGGGTTCGTGAAAAACTGTTTTTT. The encoded protein is CASSPPGTGVREKLFF. The full variable domain, in which reference TRBV18 and TRBJ1-4 provide the parts outside the CDR3, is NAGVMQNPRHLVRRRGQEARLRCSPMKGHSHVYWYRQLPEEGLKFMVYLQKENIIDESGMPKERFSAEFPKEGPSILRIQQVVRGDSAAYFCASSPPGTGVREKLFFGSGTQLSVL.

This clone was counted ten times or more. The CDR3, as DNA: TGTGCCACCAGTTGGGGCGGGGGCAGCACAGATACGCAGTATTTT. Its protein is CATSWGGGSTDTQYF. The chain employs TRBV24-1 and TRBJ2-3; D might be TRBD2 (7 bases). This CDR3 comprises 15 residues. Between the trimmed V and J ends, which lost 6 bases and 0 bases, there was a span of 12 bases. Looked up from germline, CDR1 is KGHDR and CDR2 is SFDVKD.

On this clone itself: The junction differs from germline at one of its ends, possibly a read error. The genes are TRBV20-1 and TRBJ2-7; TRBD2 is a possible D gene (5 bases). The CDR3 totals 15 residues. The germline V gene has CDR1 DFQATT and CDR2 SNEGSKA (reference sequence). The CDR3 region is CIATHPGVASYEQYF. The CDR3 DNA reads as TGCATTGCTACACATCCCGGAGTAGCGTCCTACGAGCAGTACTTC.

In this sample, this clone turned up many times. The gene calls are TRBV6-1 and TRBJ1-5; maybe TRBD1 (5 bases). CDR1 and CDR2 from the germline V gene are MNHNS and SASEGT. CDR3 length equals 14 residues. V lost 11 bases and J 4 bases, leaving 18 bases between the germline ends. The CDR3 DNA is TGTGCCTCAAGGTCGGCCGGGGGGAATCAGCCCCAGCATTTT. Amino acid sequence: CASRSAGGNQPQHF.

There are many counts of this clone. The chain carries TRBV18 and TRBJ1-2; D is unclear. The germline CDR1 and CDR2 sequences are KGHSH and LQKENI. The germline V and J ends were trimmed by 7 bases and 4 bases, with 7 bases remaining between them. The CDR3 extends over 11 amino acids. The CDR3 loop reads CASYSSYGYTF. In DNA, the CDR3 is TGTGCCAGCTACAGTAGCTATGGCTACACCTTC.

Many counts were recorded for this clone. The chain is built from TRBV4-1 and TRBJ2-3; TRBD2 agrees at 9 bases. Germline trimming cut 6 bases from V and 2 bases from J; bases unmatched to any gene: 12. This CDR3 region has 17 residues. Germline CDR1 is MGHRA and CDR2 is YSYEKL. CDR3 loop: CASSPGGAGGPTDTQYF. CDR3 nucleotide sequence: TGCGCCAGCAGTCCCGGGGGAGCGGGGGGCCCCACAGATACGCAGTATTTT.

The V call is TRBV4-1, the J call TRBJ2-6; 7 nucleotides align to TRBD1. The V gene's germline CDR1 is MGHRA and CDR2 YSYEKL. Trimming removed 0 bases from V and 0 bases from J; junction bases left unmatched: 8. CDR3 length: 19 residues. The CDR3 DNA reads TGCGCCAGCAGCCAAGATCTTCCGACAGGGCGCTCTGGGGCCAACGTCCTGACTTTC. Encoded protein: CASSQDLPTGRSGANVLTF.

This clone appeared many times. The chain is built from TRBV13 and TRBJ2-1; 7 bases are a match to TRBD1. V was clipped by 5 bases and J by 2 bases; unmatched bases: 6. This CDR3 comprises 15 residues. From germline, CDR1 is PRHDT and CDR2 FYEKMQ (reference sequence). The CDR3 DNA reads as TGTGCCAGCAGCGACCGGGACAGAACCTACAATGAGCAGTTCTTC. This gives the protein CASSDRDRTYNEQFF.

This clone was detected a few times. A read error is possible here, since a much larger clone lies one base away. The sample contains more than one DNA sequence encoding this CDR3. V is TRBV28 and J is TRBJ2-2; 8 bases match TRBD2. The CDR3 sequence is 16 residues long. Germline CDR1 MDHEN, CDR2 SYDVKM. In DNA form, the CDR3 reads TGTGCCAGCAGTTCTCCGGGGGGGCGCAACACCGGCGAGCTGTTTTTT. Its translation: CASSSPGGRNTGELFF.

At least ten counts were recorded for this clone. This chain joins TRBV6-1 and TRBJ1-1; possible D gene TRBD1, 6 bases. Trimming took off 6 bases at V and 7 bases at J, with 24 bases between the two ends. Germline CDR1 reads MNHNS; CDR2 reads SASEGT. The CDR3 runs 16 residues. The CDR3 DNA reads TGTGCCAGCAGCCCGCTACCTGGACAGTTCGGCCGTGAAGCTTTCTTT. Its translation: CASSPLPGQFGREAFF.

This clone was counted many times. V gene TRBV5-4 combines with J gene TRBJ2-5; 7 bases are a match to TRBD1. Per germline, CDR1 SGHNT and CDR2 YYREEE (reference sequence). The CDR3 covers 14 residues. The V segment lost 2 bases and the J segment 3 bases; nucleotides outside the gene matches: 4. CDR3 loop: CASSLQGQEETQYF. CDR3 in DNA: TGTGCCAGCAGCTTACAGGGGCAGGAAGAGACCCAGTACTTC. The variable domain in full, completed from reference TRBV5-4 and TRBJ2-5, reads ETGVTQSPTHLIKTRGQQVTLRCSSQSGHNTVSWYQQALGQGPQFIFQYYREEENGRGNFPPRFSGLQFPNYSSELNVNALELDDSALYLCASSLQGQEETQYFGPGTRLLVL.

This clone showed up many times. The V gene is TRBV6-5, the J gene TRBJ2-2, with D perhaps being TRBD1 or TRBD2 (6 bases each). The V and J ends lost 1 base and 2 bases respectively, with 8 bases between them. The CDR3 runs to 15 residues. Per the germline V gene, CDR1 is MNHEY and CDR2 is SVGAGI. The CDR3 protein is CASSYWGANTGELFF. CDR3 nucleotides: TGTGCCAGCAGTTACTGGGGGGCAAACACCGGGGAGCTGTTTTTT.

This chain links TRBV30 with TRBJ2-3, with D possibly TRBD2 on 6 matching bases. Per germline, CDR1 GTSNPN and CDR2 SVGIG (reference sequence). The CDR3 extends over 15 amino acids. Trimming stripped 1 base from V and 5 bases from J, with 16 bases between. The CDR3 DNA sequence: TGTGCCTGGAGTGCCCTCGGAGGGGATGGAGATACGCAGTATTTT. It translates to CAWSALGGDGDTQYF.

This clone was seen a handful of times. A much larger clone differs from this one at a single base, so this may be a read error. This chain's CDR3 is CASRSGQYETQYF. Here the CDR3 DNA reads TGTGCCAGCAGATCAGGACAGTACGAGACCCAGTACTTC. The genes are TRBV28 and TRBJ2-5; D is perhaps TRBD1 (6 bases). Germline CDR1 MDHEN, CDR2 SYDVKM. CDR3 length: 13 amino acids. The V end lost 6 bases, the J end lost 5 bases, and 13 bases lay between the germline ends.

In this sample, this clone turned up a few times. The chain uses TRBV19 and TRBJ1-2; TRBD1 might be the D (6 bases). Germline V gives CDR1 LNHDA, CDR2 SQIVND (reference sequence). V lost 1 base to trimming and J lost 5 bases, with 14 bases between them. The CDR3 loop spans 15 amino acids. CDR3 residues: CASSIVGGRRYGYTF. In DNA form, the CDR3 reads TGTGCCAGTAGTATAGTAGGGGGGCGAAGATATGGCTACACCTTC.

This clone was detected only a few times. A much larger clone is a single base away; this may be a read error. The chain couples TRBV29-1 to TRBJ2-3; possibly TRBD1 or TRBD2 for D (5 bases each). Germline-derived CDR1 and CDR2 are SQVTM and ANQGSEA. The CDR3 sequence is 15 residues long. Trimming stripped 4 bases from V and 6 bases from J, with 20 bases between. This CDR3 is CSVGMGTSVWDTQYF. The CDR3 bases are TGCAGCGTTGGTATGGGGACGAGTGTTTGGGATACGCAGTATTTT.

The CDR3 loop reads CASSVAWTGVGGYTF. The CDR3 nucleotides are TGTGCCAGCAGCGTAGCTTGGACAGGGGTGGGTGGCTACACCTTC. The chain uses TRBV9 and TRBJ1-2; 9 bases align to TRBD1. Per the germline V gene, CDR1 is SGDLS and CDR2 is YYNGEE. Trimming at V came to 0 bases and at J to 7 bases, leaving 7 bases not matched to a gene. This CDR3 is built from 15 residues.